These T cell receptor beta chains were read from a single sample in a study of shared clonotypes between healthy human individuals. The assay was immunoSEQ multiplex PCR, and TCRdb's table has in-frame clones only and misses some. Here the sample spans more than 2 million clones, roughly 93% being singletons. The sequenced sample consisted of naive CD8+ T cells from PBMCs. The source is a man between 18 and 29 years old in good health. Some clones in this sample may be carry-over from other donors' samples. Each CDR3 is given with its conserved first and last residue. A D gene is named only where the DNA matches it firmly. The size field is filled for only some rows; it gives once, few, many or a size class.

DNA: TGTGCCAGCAGCCCTCGACAGCCAAAAAACATTCAGTACTTC
CDR3: CASSPRQPKNIQYF
size: NA
J: TRBJ2-4
D: NA
V: TRBV14

DNA: TGCGCCAGCAGCCCCGGGAGGAGCTCCTACAATGAGCAGTTCTTC
CDR3: CASSPGRSSYNEQFF
size: NA
J: TRBJ2-1
D: TRBD2
V: TRBV4-3

DNA: TGTGCCAGCAGTTTTGAGCAGGGACGTGACGAGCAGTACTTC
CDR3: CASSFEQGRDEQYF
size: NA
J: TRBJ2-7
D: NA
V: TRBV28

DNA: TGTGCCAGCAGTTACTGGGGGGGCGGGGAGACCCAGTACTTC
CDR3: CASSYWGGGETQYF
size: NA
J: TRBJ2-5
D: NA
V: TRBV6-6

DNA: TGCGCCAGCAGTGAGAATGGGCTAGGGCAGTACTTC
CDR3: CASSENGLGQYF
size: NA
J: TRBJ2-7
D: NA
V: TRBV10-1

DNA: TGTGCCAGCAGACCCCCTGGGGGGGACAGGGATATACTAGCGGGGGAGATGGATACGCAGTATTTT
CDR3: CASRPPGGDRDILAGEMDTQYF
size: NA
J: TRBJ2-3
D: TRBD2
V: TRBV13

DNA: TGCGCCAGCAGCCGGGGAGGGGATGAGCAGTTCTTC
CDR3: CASSRGGDEQFF
size: NA
J: TRBJ2-1
D: TRBD2
V: TRBV4-1

DNA: TGTGCCACCCAGGTCTGGTATGGCTACACCTTC
CDR3: CATQVWYGYTF
size: once
J: TRBJ1-2
D: NA
V: TRBV7-8

DNA: TGTGCTAGCAGCTTACAGGGAACAGCTAACTATGGCTACACCTTC
CDR3: CASSLQGTANYGYTF
size: NA
J: TRBJ1-2
D: NA
V: TRBV11-1

DNA: TGTGCCAGCTTAGGGGGGGGAGGGGCCAACGTCCTGACTTTC
CDR3: CASLGGGGANVLTF
size: NA
J: TRBJ2-6
D: NA
V: TRBV6-6

DNA: TGTGCCAGCAGCTTTTTTGGGGACTTCACCGGGGAGCTGTTTTTT
CDR3: CASSFFGDFTGELFF
size: NA
J: TRBJ2-2
D: NA
V: TRBV5-4